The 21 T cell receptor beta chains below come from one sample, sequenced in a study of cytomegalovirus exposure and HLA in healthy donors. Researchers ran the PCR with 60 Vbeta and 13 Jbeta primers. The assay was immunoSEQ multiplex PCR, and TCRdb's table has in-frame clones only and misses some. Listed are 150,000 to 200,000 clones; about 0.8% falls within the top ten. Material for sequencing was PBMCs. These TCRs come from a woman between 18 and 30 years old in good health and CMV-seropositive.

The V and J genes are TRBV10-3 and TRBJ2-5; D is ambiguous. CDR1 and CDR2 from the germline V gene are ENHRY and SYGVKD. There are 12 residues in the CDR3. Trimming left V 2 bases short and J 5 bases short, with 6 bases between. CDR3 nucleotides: TGTGCCATCAGTGAGCCCAGGGAGACCCAGTACTTC. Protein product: CAISEPRETQYF.

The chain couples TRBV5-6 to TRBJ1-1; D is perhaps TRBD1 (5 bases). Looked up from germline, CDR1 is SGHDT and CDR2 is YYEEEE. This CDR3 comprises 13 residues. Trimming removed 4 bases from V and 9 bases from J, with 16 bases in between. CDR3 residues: CASSPGVGNKAFF. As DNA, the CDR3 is TGTGCCAGCAGCCCGGGGGTCGGAAACAAAGCTTTCTTT.

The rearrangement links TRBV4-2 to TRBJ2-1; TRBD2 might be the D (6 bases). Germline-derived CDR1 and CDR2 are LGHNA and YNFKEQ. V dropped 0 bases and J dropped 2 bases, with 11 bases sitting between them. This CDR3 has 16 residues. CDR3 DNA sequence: TGTGCCAGCAGCCAAGACCCAGCGGGCGCCTACAATGAGCAGTTCTTC. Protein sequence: CASSQDPAGAYNEQFF.

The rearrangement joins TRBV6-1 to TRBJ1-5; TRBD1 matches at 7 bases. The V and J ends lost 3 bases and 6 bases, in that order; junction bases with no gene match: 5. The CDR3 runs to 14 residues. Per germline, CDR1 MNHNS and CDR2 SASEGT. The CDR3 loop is CASSDNRGTQPQHF. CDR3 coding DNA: TGTGCCAGCAGTGACAACAGGGGAACTCAGCCCCAGCATTTT.

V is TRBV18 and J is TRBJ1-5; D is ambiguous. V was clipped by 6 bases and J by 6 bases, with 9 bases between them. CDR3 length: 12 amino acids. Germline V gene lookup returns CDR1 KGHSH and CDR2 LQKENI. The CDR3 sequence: CASSQSGQPQHF. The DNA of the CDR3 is TGTGCCAGCTCCCAATCCGGTCAGCCCCAGCATTTT.

The CDR3 DNA is TGCGCCAGCAGCTGGGGGGACAGGGGGAACACTGAAGCTTTCTTT. Encoded protein: CASSWGDRGNTEAFF. V usage is TRBV5-1 and J usage is TRBJ1-1, with 10 bases matching TRBD1. With 3 bases clipped from V and 1 base from J, the junction kept 3 bases outside the gene matches. CDR3 size: 15 residues. The germline gives CDR1 SGHRS, CDR2 YFSETQ. Together with reference TRBV5-1 and TRBJ1-1, the CDR3 gives the full variable domain: KAGVTQTPRYLIKTRGQQVTLSCSPISGHRSVSWYQQTPGQGLQFLFEYFSETQRNKGNFPGRFSGRQFSNSRSEMNVSTLELGDSALYLCASSWGDRGNTEAFFGQGTRLTVV.

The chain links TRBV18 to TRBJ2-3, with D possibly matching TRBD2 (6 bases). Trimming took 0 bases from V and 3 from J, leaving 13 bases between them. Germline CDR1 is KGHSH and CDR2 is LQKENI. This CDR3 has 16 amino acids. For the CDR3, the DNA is TGTGCCAGCTCACCACCCTCGGCGGGGTGGACAGATACGCAGTATTTT. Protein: CASSPPSAGWTDTQYF.

The CDR3 DNA follows: TGTGCCAGCAGCCCCGCGCTAGCGGGAGAGACCCAGTACTTC. Amino acid sequence: CASSPALAGETQYF. The chain employs TRBV4-2 and TRBJ2-5; 8 positions agree with TRBD2. The CDR3 spans 14 residues. With V trimmed by 4 bases and J by 4 bases, 5 bases remained unmatched. Per germline, CDR1 LGHNA and CDR2 YNFKEQ.

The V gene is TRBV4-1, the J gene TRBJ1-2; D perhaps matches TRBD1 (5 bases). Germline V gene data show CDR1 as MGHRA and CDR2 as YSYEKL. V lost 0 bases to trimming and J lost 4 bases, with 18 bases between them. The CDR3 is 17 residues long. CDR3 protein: CASSQDGIGARSYGYTF. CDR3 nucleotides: TGCGCCAGCAGCCAAGATGGGATTGGGGCTCGGAGCTATGGCTACACCTTC.

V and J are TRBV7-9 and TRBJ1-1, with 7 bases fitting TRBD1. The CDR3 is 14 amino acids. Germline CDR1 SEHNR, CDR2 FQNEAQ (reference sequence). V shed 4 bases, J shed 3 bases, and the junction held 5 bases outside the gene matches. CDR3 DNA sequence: TGTGCCAGCAGCTCACAAACAGGGGACACTGAAGCTTTCTTT. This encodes CASSSQTGDTEAFF.

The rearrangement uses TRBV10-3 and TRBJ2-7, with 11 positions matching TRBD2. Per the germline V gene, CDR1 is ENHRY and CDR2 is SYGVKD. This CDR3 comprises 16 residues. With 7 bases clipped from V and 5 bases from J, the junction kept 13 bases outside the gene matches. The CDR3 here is CAITSIAGGEGNEQYF. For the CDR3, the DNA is TGTGCCATCACCTCAATAGCGGGAGGGGAGGGAAACGAGCAGTACTTC.

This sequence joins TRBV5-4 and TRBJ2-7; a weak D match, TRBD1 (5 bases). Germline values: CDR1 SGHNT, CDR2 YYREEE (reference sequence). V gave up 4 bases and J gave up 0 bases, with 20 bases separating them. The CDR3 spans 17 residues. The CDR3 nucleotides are TGTGCCAGCAGCCCCGGACATTCCGGAAGCAGCTCCTACGAGCAGTACTTC. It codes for CASSPGHSGSSSYEQYF.

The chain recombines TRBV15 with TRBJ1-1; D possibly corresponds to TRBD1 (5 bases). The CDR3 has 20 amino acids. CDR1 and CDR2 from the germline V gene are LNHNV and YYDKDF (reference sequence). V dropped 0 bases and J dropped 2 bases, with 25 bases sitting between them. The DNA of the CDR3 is TGTGCCACCAGCAGAGATTCATGGGGCCGGGACGGGAGGGGAAACACTGAAGCTTTCTTT. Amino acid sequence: CATSRDSWGRDGRGNTEAFF.

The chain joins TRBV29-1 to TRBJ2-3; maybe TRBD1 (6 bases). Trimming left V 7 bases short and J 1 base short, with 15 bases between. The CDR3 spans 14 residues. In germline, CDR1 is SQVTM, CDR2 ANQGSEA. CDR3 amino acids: CSAEGGKGTDTQYF. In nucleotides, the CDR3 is TGCAGCGCCGAAGGGGGAAAAGGCACAGATACGCAGTATTTT.

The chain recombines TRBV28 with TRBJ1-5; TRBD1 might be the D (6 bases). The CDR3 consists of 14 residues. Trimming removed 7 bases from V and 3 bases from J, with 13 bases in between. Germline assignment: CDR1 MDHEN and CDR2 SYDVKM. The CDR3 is CASTPGANNQPQHF. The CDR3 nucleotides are TGTGCCAGCACCCCAGGGGCAAACAATCAGCCCCAGCATTTT.

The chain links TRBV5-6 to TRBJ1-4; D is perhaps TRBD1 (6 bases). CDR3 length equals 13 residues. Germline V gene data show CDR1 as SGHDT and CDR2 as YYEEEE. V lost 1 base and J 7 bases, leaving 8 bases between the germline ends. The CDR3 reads CASSLTGTEKLFF. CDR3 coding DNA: TGTGCCAGCAGCTTGACAGGGACTGAAAAACTGTTTTTT.

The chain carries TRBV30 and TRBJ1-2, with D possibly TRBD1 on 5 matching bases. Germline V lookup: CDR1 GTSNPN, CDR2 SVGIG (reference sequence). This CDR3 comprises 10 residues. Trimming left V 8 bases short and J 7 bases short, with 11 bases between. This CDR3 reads CALGGSGYTF. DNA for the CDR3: TGTGCCCTGGGGGGTTCTGGCTACACCTTC.

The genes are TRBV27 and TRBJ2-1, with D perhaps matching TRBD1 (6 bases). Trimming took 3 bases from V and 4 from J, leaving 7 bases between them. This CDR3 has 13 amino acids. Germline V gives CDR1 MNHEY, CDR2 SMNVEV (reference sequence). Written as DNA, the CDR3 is TGTGCCAGCAGTTTGGGGGCGTACAATGAGCAGTTCTTC. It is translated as CASSLGAYNEQFF.

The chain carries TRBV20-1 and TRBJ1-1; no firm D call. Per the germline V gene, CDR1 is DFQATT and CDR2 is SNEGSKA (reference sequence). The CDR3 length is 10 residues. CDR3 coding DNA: TGCGCAACACCGCTCACTGAAGCTTTCTTT. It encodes CATPLTEAFF.

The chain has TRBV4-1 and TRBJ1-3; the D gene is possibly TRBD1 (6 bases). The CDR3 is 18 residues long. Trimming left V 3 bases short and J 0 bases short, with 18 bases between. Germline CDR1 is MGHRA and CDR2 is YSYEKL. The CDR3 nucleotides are TGCGCCAGCAGCCAGGGACACGGAAGACAGCGCTCTGGAAACACCATATATTTT. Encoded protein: CASSQGHGRQRSGNTIYF.

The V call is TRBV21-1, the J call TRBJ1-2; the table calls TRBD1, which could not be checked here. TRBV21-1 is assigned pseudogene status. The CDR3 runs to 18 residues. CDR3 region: CASSKEYRGLFNNYGYTF. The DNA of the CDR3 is TGTGCCAGCAGCAAAGAGTACAGGGGCCTTTTCAATAACTATGGCTACACCTTC.